This T cell receptor (beta chain) was sequenced during a study of blood T cells in healthy people across ages. Findings of the study overall: In the absence of known donor CMV status, changes in expanded clonotypes were possibly confounded. TCR beta diversity per million T cells fell roughly linearly with age.

Total RNA was isolated from each sample in quantities of at least 6 micrograms. Trimming removed 4 bases at V and 1 base at J, with 11 bases between. Per the germline V gene, CDR1 is LGHDT and CDR2 is YNNKEL (reference sequence). The CDR3 contains 15 residues. This clonotype appeared a few times. The antigen is not known. PCR was performed a second time for about 7 to 11 cycles using a sample-barcoded 5' primer and a J-beta primer mix. Each CDR3 protein gets one entry after TCRdb re-called the 5' RACE reads with MiXCR. The sample holds fewer than 1.5 million distinct CDR3 sequences, approximately 42% seen once.

Input material: blood. This sequence joins TRBV3-1 and TRBJ2-1; D is unresolved. The receptor was isolated from a woman aged 18-29 years in good health. The CDR3 reads CASSRPLISYNEQFF. In nucleotides, the CDR3 is TGTGCCAGCAGCCGTCCTCTTATATCCTACAATGAGCAGTTCTTC.